These 21 T cell receptor beta chains originate from one sample sequenced in a study of blood T cell repertoires in COVID-19. Generated by immunoSEQ multiplex PCR, the TCRdb table keeps only in-frame clones and is missing some. The data show approximately 210,000 clones, 89% seen once. The sequenced sample was peripheral blood. These receptors all stem from a woman in her thirties or forties with acute or convalescent COVID-19.

J is TRBJ1-5 and V is TRBV19; D might be TRBD1 (5 bases). The CDR3 is 14 amino acids. V dropped 7 bases and J dropped 7 bases, with 17 bases sitting between them. The germline V gene has CDR1 LNHDA and CDR2 SQIVND (reference sequence). CDR3 loop: CASKGNGGRQPQHF. CDR3 DNA: TGTGCCAGTAAAGGTAATGGGGGGAGACAGCCCCAGCATTTT. Complete variable domain (other parts from reference TRBV19 and TRBJ1-5): DGGITQSPKYLFRKEGQNVTLSCEQNLNHDAMYWYRQDPGQGLRLIYYSQIVNDFQKGDIAEGYSVSREKKESFPLTVTSAQKNPTAFYLCASKGNGGRQPQHFGDGTRLSIL.

The V gene is TRBV2, the J gene TRBJ1-5; the D gene is possibly TRBD1 (6 bases). This CDR3 is 14 amino acids long. The germline V and J ends were trimmed by 3 bases and 9 bases, with 15 bases remaining between them. Germline V gives CDR1 SNHLY, CDR2 FYNNEI. In nucleotides, the CDR3 is TGTGCCAGCAGTGAGGGGGCCCGACTTATGCCCCAGCATTTT. The encoded protein is CASSEGARLMPQHF.

The sample holds one count of this clone. The chain recombines TRBV18 with TRBJ2-5; TRBD1 matches 8 bases. CDR3 length: 18 amino acids. J lost 3 bases, V lost 1 base, and 13 bases had no gene match. CDR1 KGHSH and CDR2 LQKENI come from the germline V gene. The CDR3 here is CASSPRPPGDRKKETQYF. In nucleotides, the CDR3 is TGTGCCAGCTCACCACGACCCCCAGGGGACAGGAAAAAAGAGACCCAGTACTTC.

This sequence joins TRBV24-1 and TRBJ2-1; the match to TRBD2 covers 13 bases. This CDR3 has 18 amino acids. Germline CDR1 KGHDR, CDR2 SFDVKD. Losses at the gene ends were 4 bases for V and 0 bases for J; bases not matched to a gene: 5. Written as DNA, the CDR3 is TGTGCCACCAGTGACAAGACTAGCGGGGGGTACTCCTACAATGAGCAGTTCTTC. Its protein is CATSDKTSGGYSYNEQFF.

The V gene is TRBV6-5, the J gene TRBJ2-1; TRBD1 aligns across 7 bases. The CDR3 has 13 residues. CDR1 and CDR2 (germline): MNHEY, SVGAGI. V lost 9 bases to trimming and J lost 4 bases; unmatched junction nucleotides: 6. The CDR3 reads CASRDRAYNEQFF. CDR3 sequence (DNA): TGTGCCAGTCGCGACAGGGCTTACAATGAGCAGTTCTTC.

The chain is built from TRBV3-1 (or the pseudogene TRBV3-2) and TRBJ1-5; D gene unclear. Trimming stripped 4 bases from V and 4 bases from J, with 17 bases between. Looked up from germline, CDR1 is LGHDT and CDR2 is YNNKEL (reference sequence). There are 16 residues in the CDR3. The CDR3 DNA follows: TGTGCCAGCAGCCTCCACCCTCCAGGCCTTAATCAGCCCCAGCATTTT. Translation: CASSLHPPGLNQPQHF.

The rearrangement links TRBV9 to TRBJ1-1; possible D gene TRBD1, 6 bases. V was clipped by 4 bases and J by 0 bases, with 13 bases between them. This CDR3 spans 15 amino acids. CDR1 and CDR2 (germline): SGDLS, YYNGEE. CDR3 amino acids: CASSPEQGMNTEAFF. The CDR3 nucleotides are TGTGCCAGCAGCCCTGAACAGGGTATGAACACTGAAGCTTTCTTT.

This clone was counted between two and nine times. One end of the junction varies from germline; a read error may be responsible. The chain recombines TRBV18 with TRBJ1-2; D possibly corresponds to TRBD1 (6 bases). This CDR3 region has 13 residues. Germline values: CDR1 KGHSH, CDR2 LQKENI. The CDR3 coding sequence is TGTGCCAGCTCCCCACCACAGGGTATCCGCTACACCTTC. Its protein product is CASSPPQGIRYTF.

The chain joins TRBV27 to TRBJ1-6; possibly TRBD1 for D (6 bases). V lost 7 bases and J lost 5, with 15 bases in between. The germline CDR1 and CDR2 sequences are MNHEY and SMNVEV (reference sequence). The CDR3 loop spans 15 amino acids. The CDR3 nucleotides are TGTGCCAGCACCCCGGCGGACAGAAATAATTCACCCCTCCACTTT. This codes for CASTPADRNNSPLHF.

The chain employs TRBV5-1 and TRBJ2-5; D is perhaps TRBD2 (7 bases). V was clipped by 7 bases and J by 4 bases, with 23 bases between them. Germline V CDR1 and CDR2: SGHRS, YFSETQ. The CDR3 has 16 residues. In DNA, the CDR3 is TGCGCCAGCTCCCGTTGGGGGGGCTTTTTTGGAGAGACCCAGTACTTC. Translating it yields CASSRWGGFFGETQYF.

For the CDR3, the DNA is TGTGCCAGCAGCTCCTGGGGGGGAAGCGCGGAGTTCTTC. Its protein is CASSSWGGSAEFF. V usage is TRBV7-3 and J usage is TRBJ2-1, with TRBD2 matching 7 bases. V dropped 4 bases and J dropped 14; count of bases not matched to a gene: 11. In germline, CDR1 is SGHTA, CDR2 FQGTGA. This CDR3 region has 13 residues.

The chain links TRBV7-9 to TRBJ1-1; the D gene is possibly TRBD1 (6 bases). The CDR3 contains 14 residues. Deletions cut 5 bases from V and 5 bases from J, with 15 bases between. The V gene's germline CDR1 is SEHNR and CDR2 FQNEAQ (reference sequence). The CDR3 is CASSQTGYGTEAFF. Written as DNA, the CDR3 is TGTGCCAGCAGCCAAACAGGGTATGGGACTGAAGCTTTCTTT.

This clone was found a few times. This chain uses TRBV25-1 with TRBJ1-1, with 7 bases that match TRBD1. The CDR3 runs to 11 residues. CDR1 and CDR2 (germline): MGHDK, SYGVNS. Trimming cost V 6 bases and J 11 bases; bases outside gene matches: 6. This chain's CDR3 is CASRQTGRAFF. CDR3 bases: TGTGCCAGCAGGCAGACAGGGCGCGCTTTCTTT.

This chain links TRBV11-1 with TRBJ2-1; 8 bases agree with TRBD2. The ends lost 2 bases at V and 2 bases at J; junction bases unmatched: 5. The CDR3 consists of 16 residues. From germline, CDR1 is SGHAT and CDR2 FQDESV (reference sequence). The CDR3 sequence is CASSLSGGGTYNEQFF. CDR3 DNA: TGTGCCAGCAGCTTATCCGGGGGGGGAACCTACAATGAGCAGTTCTTC.

The rearrangement uses TRBV3-1 (or the pseudogene TRBV3-2) and TRBJ1-2, with no clear D. CDR1 is LGHDT, CDR2 YNNKEL, per germline (reference sequence). V lost 3 bases to trimming and J lost 4 bases, with 9 bases between them. The CDR3 consists of 13 residues. CDR3 loop: CASSHDASYGYTF. The CDR3 DNA reads TGTGCCAGCAGCCATGACGCTAGCTATGGCTACACCTTC.

Here the CDR3 DNA reads TGTGCCAGCAGCGCAGGACTAGCGGGGGCCGTCACCGGGGAGCTGTTTTTT. This gives the protein CASSAGLAGAVTGELFF. V and J are TRBV13 and TRBJ2-2; 13 bases match TRBD2. Germline V CDR1 and CDR2: PRHDT, FYEKMQ (reference sequence). Trimming removed 5 bases from V and 4 bases from J; junction bases left unmatched: 7. This CDR3 spans 17 amino acids.

The rearrangement uses TRBV7-3 and TRBJ2-1; 10 nucleotides agree with TRBD2. The CDR3 sequence is 16 residues long. Per germline, CDR1 SGHTA and CDR2 FQGTGA. The V segment lost 6 bases and the J segment 8 bases; nucleotides outside the gene matches: 13. The CDR3 DNA is TGTGCCAGCAGTATACTAGCGGGGAGGCAATTTGATGAGCAGTTCTTC. Translating it yields CASSILAGRQFDEQFF.

J is TRBJ2-2 and V is TRBV10-2; TRBD2 aligns across 8 bases. CDR1 is WSHSY, CDR2 SAAADI, per germline. After removal of 7 bases from V and 6 bases from J, the junction contained 7 bases not matched to a gene. The CDR3 is 14 amino acids. CDR3: CASNPAGGPGELFF. In DNA, the CDR3 is TGCGCCAGCAACCCGGCGGGGGGCCCCGGGGAGCTGTTTTTT.

The rearrangement uses TRBV19 and TRBJ1-6, with 7 bases fitting TRBD1. The CDR3 length is 16 residues. Germline loops: CDR1 LNHDA, CDR2 SQIVND (reference sequence). The J segment lost 4 bases and the V segment lost 5 bases, leaving 8 bases of the junction unmatched. The CDR3 sequence is CASSSRDSRYNSPLHF. The DNA for the CDR3 is TGTGCCAGTAGTTCTCGGGACAGTAGGTATAATTCACCCCTCCACTTT.

This clone is a singleton in its sample. V and J are TRBV6-2 or TRBV6-3 and TRBJ2-5, with TRBD2 matching 11 bases. This CDR3 contains 16 residues. From germline, CDR1 is MNHEY and CDR2 SVGEGT. Unmatched junction bases numbered 5, after V lost 5 bases and J lost 0 bases. The CDR3 bases are TGTGCCAGCAGTAGGGGACTAGCGGTGTACCAAGAGACCCAGTACTTC. It codes for CASSRGLAVYQETQYF.

V is TRBV12-5 and J is TRBJ1-2; 7 bases agree with TRBD1. This CDR3 has 14 amino acids. V lost 1 base and J lost 5; bases outside the gene matches: 4. Looked up from germline, CDR1 is LGHNT and CDR2 is FRNRAP. This CDR3 reads CASGLGTGAYGYTF. CDR3 DNA sequence: TGTGCTAGTGGTTTGGGGACAGGAGCTTATGGCTACACCTTC.